A single sample is the source of the 9 T cell receptor beta chains below, sequenced in a study of spatial heterogeneity in lung cancer. One entry per CDR3 protein, called by TCRdb with MiXCR from the 5' RACE reads. The sample has around 11,000 distinct CDR3 sequences, roughly 4% seen once; the top ten hold more than 6.5%. Time point here: sample taken at primary tumor resection. Whole RNA obtained from tumor, nontumor lung or frozen PBMC underwent sequencing without sorting. Sequences were derived from normal lung tissue next to the tumor, sampled at surgery. These receptors were obtained from a male donor with early-stage non-small cell lung cancer.

This clonotype has at least ten counts. The size of this beta chain means little, since it is a stray read in a library made for alpha chains. The CDR3, as DNA: TGCAGCGTTGAAGCCCCAGGGGCGCGTGGCTACACCTTC. Translated: CSVEAPGARGYTF. The chain uses TRBV29-1 and TRBJ1-2; a possible D gene is TRBD1 (6 bases). CDR1 is SQVTM and CDR2 is ANQGSEA in the germline V gene. The CDR3 sequence is 13 residues long. V was shortened by 1 base and J by 7 bases, with 13 bases between the two germline ends.

This clonotype was counted at least ten times. This beta chain is an unintended read in a library built for alpha chains; its size means little. The chain has TRBV6-5 and TRBJ1-2; tentative D call: TRBD1 (5 bases). V lost 2 bases and J 2 bases, leaving 12 bases between the germline ends. The germline CDR1 and CDR2 sequences are MNHEY and SVGAGI. The CDR3 has 15 residues. The CDR3 is CASSYTTGTNYGYTF. CDR3 DNA sequence: TGTGCCAGCAGTTACACTACCGGGACCAACTATGGCTACACCTTC.

This clonotype was recorded at least ten times. Since the library was made to target alpha chains, this beta chain is a stray read and its abundance is not meaningful. The V gene is TRBV6-5, the J gene TRBJ2-3; TRBD2 aligns across 8 bases. Germline values: CDR1 MNHEY, CDR2 SVGAGI. The CDR3 extends over 21 amino acids. V lost 0 bases and J lost 8; bases outside the gene matches: 25. CDR3 sequence reads: CASSYSRRAGERGGSLGTQYF. In nucleotides, the CDR3 is TGTGCCAGCAGTTACTCGAGGCGAGCGGGAGAGAGAGGAGGTAGCTTGGGTACGCAGTATTTT.

This clonotype was seen repeatedly, ten times or more. With the library built for alpha chains, this beta chain is off target and its frequency is not meaningful. CDR3 amino acids: CASSPRSAPYSTDTQYF. For the CDR3, the DNA is TGTGCCAGCAGCCCACGATCGGCTCCTTATAGCACAGATACGCAGTATTTT. This rearrangement joins TRBV11-2 to TRBJ2-3; D is unresolved. Germline CDR1 SGHAT, CDR2 FQNNGV. The CDR3 totals 17 residues. The V gene lost 5 bases and the J gene lost 0 bases, with 18 bases spanning the gap.

By frequency in the sample, this clonotype is medium-sized. This beta chain is an off-target read within a library intended for alpha chains, so its frequency means little. The chain employs TRBV6-2 or TRBV6-3 and TRBJ2-1; 7 nucleotides match TRBD2. Germline V gene sequence: CDR1 MNHEY, CDR2 SVGEGT. After removal of 2 bases from V and 8 bases from J, the junction contained 12 bases not matched to a gene. CDR3 length: 16 amino acids. The CDR3 bases are TGTGCCAGCAGTTACGATTGGGGGAGGGCCCTCGATGAGCAGTTCTTC. Its protein product is CASSYDWGRALDEQFF.

In its sample, this clonotype was seen a few times. This beta chain is an off-target read within a library intended for alpha chains, so its frequency means little. This chain uses TRBV20-1 with TRBJ2-7; tentative D call: TRBD1 (5 bases). V dropped 2 bases and J dropped 4 bases, with 12 bases sitting between them. The length of the CDR3 is 13 residues. The germline V gene has CDR1 DFQATT and CDR2 SNEGSKA (reference sequence). The CDR3 region has the DNA TGCAGTGCTAGACAGGGAAGCTTGTACGAGCAGTACTTC. This gives the protein CSARQGSLYEQYF.

A note on this clonotype: A library made for alpha chains picked up this beta chain off target, so its size means little. V gene TRBV7-2 combines with J gene TRBJ1-1, with 8 positions matching TRBD1. The CDR3 covers 14 residues. V trimming: 5 bases; J trimming: 3 bases; junction bases outside the gene matches: 5. Germline loops: CDR1 SGHTA, CDR2 FQGNSA. The CDR3 DNA sequence: TGTGCCAGCAGCCGACAGACAGGGGACACTGAAGCTTTCTTT. Encoded protein: CASSRQTGDTEAFF.

In this sample, this clonotype turned up many times. This beta chain came through as a stray read in a library set up for alpha chains, and its size says little. This sequence joins TRBV29-1 and TRBJ2-1; 8 nucleotides line up with TRBD1. V was pared by 0 bases and J by 7 bases, with 14 bases of the junction left unmatched. Germline V gene data show CDR1 as SQVTM and CDR2 as ANQGSEA. This CDR3 comprises 17 residues. CDR3 protein: CSVEDQGKQGVLNEQFF. CDR3 bases: TGCAGCGTTGAAGATCAAGGGAAACAGGGGGTTCTGAATGAGCAGTTCTTC.

This clonotype was seen repeatedly, ten times or more. This beta chain lies outside the target of a library built for alpha chains; its clone size means little. The CDR3 nucleotides read TGTGCCAGCAGCCAAGGAACGGGACATCGGACAGATACGCAGTATTTT. Amino acid sequence: CASSQGTGHRTDTQYF. The chain links TRBV3-1 to TRBJ2-3; possible D gene TRBD1, 6 bases. This CDR3 contains 16 residues. Trimming shortened V by 1 base and J by 3 bases, and 14 bases separated the two germline ends. The V gene's germline CDR1 is LGHDT and CDR2 YNNKEL (reference sequence).